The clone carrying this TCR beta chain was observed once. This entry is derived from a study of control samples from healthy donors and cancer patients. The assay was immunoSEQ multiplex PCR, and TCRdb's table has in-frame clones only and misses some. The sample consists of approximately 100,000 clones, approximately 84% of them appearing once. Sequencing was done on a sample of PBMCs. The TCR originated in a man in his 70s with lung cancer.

The CDR3 loop reads CATTGQGLYGYTF. The CDR3 region has the DNA TGTGCCACCACGGGACAGGGCCTTTATGGCTACACCTTC. The chain joins TRBV19 to TRBJ1-2; TRBD1 matches 9 bases. The length of the CDR3 is 13 residues. Germline CDR1 is LNHDA and CDR2 is SQIVND (reference sequence). V was clipped by 10 bases and J by 5 bases; unmatched bases: 8.